The 22 T cell receptor beta chains in this list originate from one sample, sequenced in a study of human T cells and chemical hapten exposure. As to time point: pre-sensitization, week 0. The treatment is: therapeutic diphenylcyclopropenone sensitization with weekly scalp DPC. In TCRdb, the RACE reads were re-called with MiXCR into one record per CDR3 protein. This sample has about 60,000 distinct CDR3 sequences, with about 11% found just once. The material sequenced was whole blood, taken in connection with sensitization to the hapten diphenylcyclopropenone (DPC). All receptors come from a woman aged 40 to 50 with alopecia areata. Some clones in this sample may be carry-over from other donors' samples.

This clonotype is termed medium-sized. The chain employs TRBV20-1 and TRBJ1-5, with 9 bases that match TRBD1. V was clipped by 2 bases and J by 3 bases; unmatched bases: 8. Germline V gene lookup returns CDR1 DFQATT and CDR2 SNEGSKA (reference sequence). CDR3 length: 16 amino acids. The CDR3 nucleotides read TGCAGTGCTAGAAGGGTCGACAGGGGGGACAATCAGCCCCAGCATTTT. It is translated as CSARRVDRGDNQPQHF.

This clonotype was counted between two and nine times. The V call is TRBV7-2, the J call TRBJ1-3; 10 nucleotides match TRBD1. The CDR3 extends over 12 amino acids. From germline, CDR1 is SGHTA and CDR2 FQGNSA. CDR3 DNA sequence: TGTGTGGGGACAGGGGCTGGAAACACCATATATTTT. Translation gives CVGTGAGNTIYF.

In this sample, this clonotype turned up many times. The gene calls are TRBV5-4 and TRBJ1-3; TRBD1 might be the D (6 bases). This CDR3 is built from 13 residues. From germline, CDR1 is SGHNT and CDR2 YYREEE (reference sequence). The V gene lost 5 bases and the J gene lost 5 bases, with 11 bases spanning the gap. CDR3 sequence reads: CASSSDRRNTIYF. Written as DNA, the CDR3 is TGTGCCAGCAGTTCGGACAGAAGAAACACCATATATTTT.

This clonotype was detected only a few times. This chain uses TRBV7-2 with TRBJ2-1; D is possibly TRBD1 (5 bases). Germline CDR1 and CDR2: SGHTA and FQGNSA. Trimming cost V 2 bases and J 13 bases, with 12 bases left between them. This CDR3 is built from 12 residues. CDR3 DNA: TGTGCCAGCAGCTTATCGTTGACAGAACAGTTCTTC. Its translation: CASSLSLTEQFF.

This clonotype was counted many times. The chain recombines TRBV12-3 or TRBV12-4 with TRBJ1-2; D uncertain. This CDR3 region has 13 residues. V was pared by 3 bases and J by 4 bases, with 9 bases between. The CDR3, as DNA: TGTGCCAGCAGTTTTGATGCAGTCTATGGCTACACCTTC. Translating it yields CASSFDAVYGYTF.

This clonotype was recorded a few times. V gene TRBV2 combines with J gene TRBJ1-5; 8 nucleotides line up with TRBD1. The CDR3 is 15 residues long. V shed 6 bases and J 4 bases; nucleotides not matched to a gene: 8. Germline values: CDR1 SNHLY, CDR2 FYNNEI. CDR3 amino acids: CASRQGGISNQPQHF. CDR3 sequence (DNA): TGTGCCAGCAGACAGGGGGGTATATCGAATCAGCCCCAGCATTTT.

This clonotype was recorded a few times. The chain carries TRBV18 and TRBJ2-7; no definite D call. CDR3 length: 15 amino acids. The germline V gene has CDR1 KGHSH and CDR2 LQKENI. V lost 2 bases to trimming and J lost 2 bases, with 13 bases between them. This chain's CDR3 is CASSPRRSGAYEQYF. CDR3 coding DNA: TGTGCCAGCTCACCAAGAAGGTCAGGTGCCTACGAGCAGTACTTC.

The rearrangement joins TRBV20-1 to TRBJ2-3; 10 positions match TRBD2. Looked up from germline, CDR1 is DFQATT and CDR2 is SNEGSKA (reference sequence). CDR3 length equals 16 residues. After removal of 6 bases from V and 2 bases from J, the junction contained 11 bases not matched to a gene. This CDR3 reads CSASTSGAAPTDTQYF. The CDR3, as DNA: TGCAGTGCGAGCACTAGCGGGGCCGCCCCCACAGATACGCAGTATTTT.

The genes are TRBV20-1 and TRBJ2-7; D gene unclear. The CDR3 covers 12 residues. The V end was cut by 4 bases, the J end by 2 bases, with 9 bases between. Germline lookup yields CDR1 DFQATT and CDR2 SNEGSKA (reference sequence). Written as DNA, the CDR3 is TGCAGTGCTATCCCGATTACCTACGAGCAGTACTTC. This encodes CSAIPITYEQYF.

A few counts support this clonotype. The genes are TRBV7-2 and TRBJ2-2, with D hard to call. The CDR3 has 12 amino acids. Germline V lookup: CDR1 SGHTA, CDR2 FQGNSA. V lost 0 bases and J 7 bases, leaving 3 bases between the germline ends. For the CDR3, the DNA is TGTGCCAGCAGCTTAGCCAACGGGGAGCTGTTTTTT. It encodes CASSLANGELFF.

As to this clonotype: This may stem from a read error, because a much larger clone lies one nucleotide away. The CDR3 DNA reads TGCGCCTCCGGACAGCTCCACAATGAGCAGTTCTTC. Translation: CASGQLHNEQFF. The rearrangement links TRBV10-3 to TRBJ2-1, with TRBD1 as a possible D gene (6 bases). CDR3 size: 12 residues. Germline V gives CDR1 ENHRY, CDR2 SYGVKD.

Turning to this clonotype: Since a much larger clone is just one base distant, this may be a read error. The V call is TRBV24-1, the J call TRBJ2-2; D is unresolved. The CDR3 covers 17 residues. Germline V CDR1 and CDR2: KGHDR, SFDVKD. With 6 bases removed from V and 6 bases from J, the gap between germline ends came to 22 bases. The CDR3: CATSPMTSFRMPGELFF. In nucleotides, the CDR3 is TGTGCCACCAGTCCAATGACCAGCTTTCGAATGCCCGGGGAGCTGTTTTTT.

This clonotype occurred many times. The chain links TRBV19 to TRBJ2-7; weak D call: TRBD2 (5 bases). Trimming cost V 4 bases and J 3 bases, with 10 bases left between them. The CDR3 has 13 amino acids. Germline CDR1 is LNHDA and CDR2 is SQIVND (reference sequence). The CDR3 DNA sequence: TGTGCCAGTAGTAAGGACGGGGTCTACGAGCAGTACTTC. It specifies CASSKDGVYEQYF.

The chain carries TRBV12-3 or TRBV12-4 and TRBJ1-2; 8 bases map to TRBD1. V lost 5 bases, J lost 4 bases, and 9 bases stayed unmatched. The CDR3 is 15 residues long. CDR3 coding DNA: TGTGCCAGCAGTAACCAGGGGGCGCTGGGCTATGGCTACACCTTC. Translation: CASSNQGALGYGYTF.

As regards this clonotype: Here the CDR3 omits its conserved ending phenylalanine or tryptophan, so a read error is the likely source. The chain couples TRBV28 to TRBJ2-7; 10 nucleotides match TRBD2. CDR1 is MDHEN, CDR2 SYDVKM, per germline. This CDR3 has 16 residues. V lost 6 bases, J lost 5 bases, and 13 bases stayed unmatched. In DNA, the CDR3 is TGTGCCAGCAGCGGACGCGGGCTAGCGGGAGAAAACGAGCAGTACCTC. Its protein is CASSGRGLAGENEQYL.

This clonotype was picked up many times. V gene TRBV4-2 combines with J gene TRBJ2-7; 11 nucleotides agree with TRBD2. Germline trimming cut 4 bases from V and 1 base from J; bases unmatched to any gene: 3. Per the germline V gene, CDR1 is LGHNA and CDR2 is YNFKEQ. This CDR3 has 15 amino acids. The CDR3 sequence is CASSRRLAGSYEQYF. The CDR3 coding sequence is TGTGCCAGCAGCCGCCGACTAGCGGGGTCCTACGAGCAGTACTTC.

This clonotype was counted at least ten times. The gene calls are TRBV7-6 and TRBJ2-7; D assignment may be TRBD1 or TRBD2 (5 bases each). V was pared by 4 bases and J by 3 bases, with 19 bases between. This CDR3 comprises 16 residues. Germline values: CDR1 SGHVS, CDR2 FNYEAQ. The CDR3 coding sequence is TGTGCCAGCAGCTCAAGTCCGGGACCGTTCGGCTACGAGCAGTACTTC. This codes for CASSSSPGPFGYEQYF.

V is TRBV18 and J is TRBJ2-3; D unclear. V was pared by 3 bases and J by 0 bases, with 4 bases between. CDR3 length: 13 residues. Germline CDR1 and CDR2: KGHSH and LQKENI. CDR3 nucleotide sequence: TGTGCCAGCTCACCCGGTAGCACAGATACGCAGTATTTT. Encoded protein: CASSPGSTDTQYF.

There are many counts of this clonotype. The chain uses TRBV13 and TRBJ1-1, with a weak D call TRBD1 (5 bases). CDR1 is PRHDT and CDR2 is FYEKMQ in the germline V gene (reference sequence). Trimming shortened V by 3 bases and J by 4 bases, and 9 bases separated the two germline ends. The CDR3 is made up of 13 amino acids. The CDR3 here is CASSFREGTEAFF. The CDR3 bases are TGTGCCAGCAGCTTCAGGGAAGGCACTGAAGCTTTCTTT.

This clonotype was seen ten or more times. V gene TRBV20-1 combines with J gene TRBJ2-7, with TRBD2 matching over 11 bases. This CDR3 contains 13 residues. Trimming cost V 5 bases and J 5 bases; bases outside gene matches: 5. From germline, CDR1 is DFQATT and CDR2 SNEGSKA (reference sequence). This chain's CDR3 is CSAHLAGGHEQYF. CDR3 nucleotides: TGCAGTGCTCACCTAGCGGGGGGCCACGAGCAGTACTTC.

The rearrangement links TRBV29-1 to TRBJ2-7, with 8 bases fitting TRBD1. The CDR3 loop spans 15 amino acids. Trimming at V came to 0 bases and at J to 5 bases, leaving 9 bases not matched to a gene. Looked up from germline, CDR1 is SQVTM and CDR2 is ANQGSEA. The CDR3 sequence is CSVEDPRGLFNEQYF. CDR3 nucleotides: TGCAGCGTTGAAGATCCCAGGGGGCTCTTCAACGAGCAGTACTTC.

V gene TRBV30 combines with J gene TRBJ1-1, with 8 bases that match TRBD1. V lost 4 bases to trimming and J lost 3 bases; unmatched junction nucleotides: 10. Germline CDR1 and CDR2: GTSNPN and SVGIG (reference sequence). This CDR3 comprises 15 residues. CDR3 loop: CAWTPGGATYTEAFF. CDR3 coding DNA: TGTGCCTGGACCCCAGGGGGCGCGACTTACACTGAAGCTTTCTTT.